The rows below give T cell receptor beta chains drawn from one sample of a study of cytomegalovirus exposure and HLA in healthy donors. Assay: immunoSEQ multiplex PCR; the TCRdb copy retains only in-frame clones and omits some. The sample yields 90,000 to 120,000 clones, 77% seen once. The specimen was PBMCs. The receptors come from a male donor in good health and CMV-seronegative. Each CDR3 is given with its conserved first and last residue. Each record gives: D gene, J gene, clone size, V gene, CDR3 DNA, CDR3 protein. The D gene is left open where the match is weak. Not every row has a clone size; where given, it reads once, few, many or a size class.

>TRBD1|TRBJ1-3|once|TRBV2
TGTGCCAGCAGGAGGACAGGGGGAGGTGGAAACACCATATATTTT
CASRRTGGGGNTIYF
>NA|TRBJ2-5|NA|TRBV28
TGTGCCAGCACCGAGCTCCGGAGGCAAGAGACCCAGTACTTC
CASTELRRQETQYF
>TRBD1|TRBJ1-2|NA|TRBV6-5
TGTGCCAGCAGAGCCGGGACAGGGAACGGCTACACCTTC
CASRAGTGNGYTF
>TRBD2|TRBJ2-1|NA|TRBV5-1
TGCGCCAGCAGCCCCAAGCGGGATTCCTACAATGAGCAGTTCTTC
CASSPKRDSYNEQFF
>NA|TRBJ2-5|few|TRBV5-6
TGTGCCAGCAGCTTGGCGAGGGGACTGGAGACCCAGTACTTC
CASSLARGLETQYF
>NA|TRBJ1-2|NA|TRBV14
TGTGCCAGCAGCCAAAACCCTCGACAGACCTATGGCTACACCTTC
CASSQNPRQTYGYTF
>NA|TRBJ2-7|NA|TRBV18
TGTGCCAGCTCATCCGCGGACCTGACTATAGCTAATACGAGGGAGCAGTACTTC
CASSSADLTIANTREQYF
>TRBD1|TRBJ1-1|NA|TRBV13
TGTGCCAGCAGCACAACACAGGGGACGAACACTGAAGCTTTCTTT
CASSTTQGTNTEAFF
>NA|TRBJ1-4|few|TRBV6-5
TGTGCCAGCAGTAGAGGCAGGGCCAGTGAAAAACTGTTTTTT
CASSRGRASEKLFF
>NA|TRBJ1-3|NA|TRBV5-1
TGCGCCAGCAGCTGGGGGACGGAGGGAGGAAACACCATATATTTT
CASSWGTEGGNTIYF
>TRBD2|TRBJ2-1|NA|TRBV4-1
TGCGCCAGCAGCCTTAGGACTAGCGGCAATGAGCAGTTCTTC
CASSLRTSGNEQFF
>NA|TRBJ2-3|NA|TRBV7-2
TGTGCCAGCAGCTTACTCCTAGCTGGTGATACGCAGTATTTT
CASSLLLAGDTQYF
>TRBD2|TRBJ2-7|NA|TRBV11-3
TGTGCCAGCAGCCTCCGGGGGGGCAGGACTAGCGATGACTCCTACGAGCAGTACTTC
CASSLRGGRTSDDSYEQYF
>NA|TRBJ2-7|once|TRBV9
TGTGCCAGCAGCGTAAAAGCAGACAGGGGGTCCGGGGGGGACGAGCAGTACTTC
CASSVKADRGSGGDEQYF
>NA|TRBJ1-1|NA|TRBV18
TGTGCCAGCTCACCCGACGACAGGTCGAACACTGAAGCTTTCTTT
CASSPDDRSNTEAFF
>NA|TRBJ1-1|NA|TRBV7-7
TGTGCCAGCAGCCAGAACGTAAGAGGGGAAGCTTTCTTT
CASSQNVRGEAFF
>TRBD1|TRBJ2-7|NA|TRBV19
TGTGCCAGTAGTACACAGGGGGCTGGCGAGCAGTACTTC
CASSTQGAGEQYF
>NA|TRBJ2-1|NA|TRBV7-9
TGTGCCAGCAGCTTAGGTGTCACGCAGGGGGGTAAGGATGAGCAGTTCTTC
CASSLGVTQGGKDEQFF
>TRBD1|TRBJ1-4|once|TRBV19
TGTGCCAGTAGTAGGGACAGGGCTAATGAAAAACTGTTTTTT
CASSRDRANEKLFF
>NA|TRBJ2-7|NA|TRBV5-1
TGCGCCAGCAGCTCACAAGGAGGGCAGTACTTC
CASSSQGGQYF
>TRBD2|TRBJ2-3|NA|TRBV5-1
TGCGCCAGCAGCTTGGGTGCGGGAGGCCCAGATACGCAGTATTTT
CASSLGAGGPDTQYF
>TRBD1|TRBJ2-3|NA|TRBV27
TGTGCCAGCAGTTTAAGGACCGGACAGGGGTTTATAGTGACAGATACGCAGTATTTT
CASSLRTGQGFIVTDTQYF
>TRBD1|TRBJ1-4|NA|TRBV2
TGTGCCAGCAGTAGGGACAGGGGTACGGAAAAACTGTTTTTT
CASSRDRGTEKLFF